A single sample gave rise to the 21 T cell receptor beta chains below, sequenced in a study of blood T cells in healthy people across ages. Together with a sample-barcoded 5' primer, a J-beta primer mix was included in a second PCR lasting roughly 6 to 12 cycles. TCRdb re-called the 5' RACE reads with MiXCR, one entry per CDR3 protein. The sample shows 850,000 to 1,000,000 distinct CDR3 sequences, about 48% of them seen only once. Source material: blood. These TCRs come from a man aged 30 to 39 in good health.

The rearrangement links TRBV29-1 to TRBJ1-2; weak D call: TRBD1 (6 bases). V lost 5 bases and J 4 bases, leaving 14 bases between the germline ends. Germline V gene data show CDR1 as SQVTM and CDR2 as ANQGSEA. The CDR3 extends over 13 amino acids. CDR3 coding DNA: TGCAGCGTTTCCCAGAGAGGGGGCTATGGCTACACCTTC. Protein: CSVSQRGGYGYTF.

This chain uses TRBV7-2 with TRBJ1-1, with no clear D. Trimming pared 0 bases from V and 7 bases from J, leaving 15 bases between. Germline values: CDR1 SGHTA, CDR2 FQGNSA. This CDR3 has 15 amino acids. The CDR3 protein is CASSLAVTDFREAFF. The CDR3 DNA follows: TGTGCCAGCAGCTTAGCGGTTACGGACTTTCGTGAAGCTTTCTTT.

J is TRBJ1-5 and V is TRBV27; 8 nucleotides agree with TRBD1. The trim removed 4 bases at V and 0 bases at J, leaving 5 bases unmatched. Germline CDR1 reads MNHEY; CDR2 reads SMNVEV (reference sequence). CDR3 length: 16 amino acids. In nucleotides, the CDR3 is TGTGCCAGCAGTTCGACAGGGGATTATAGCAATCAGCCCCAGCATTTT. This sequence encodes CASSSTGDYSNQPQHF.

In this sample, this clonotype turned up once. V and J are TRBV2 and TRBJ1-2; maybe TRBD1 (5 bases). Between the trimmed V and J ends, which lost 1 base and 3 bases, there was a span of 9 bases. The CDR3 is made up of 14 amino acids. Germline values: CDR1 SNHLY, CDR2 FYNNEI. CDR3 in DNA: TGTGCCAGCAGTGAAGTCCGGACATACTATGGCTACACCTTC. It is translated as CASSEVRTYYGYTF.

The V gene is TRBV12-3 or TRBV12-4, the J gene TRBJ1-1; TRBD1 agrees at 9 bases. This CDR3 spans 14 amino acids. Trimming cost V 6 bases and J 9 bases; bases outside gene matches: 11. CDR3: CASSSGQGASQAFF. CDR3 bases: TGTGCCAGCAGCTCGGGACAGGGAGCTTCCCAAGCTTTCTTT.

This rearrangement joins TRBV7-9 to TRBJ2-2, with 11 bases lining up with TRBD2. V lost 5 bases and J lost 7; bases outside the gene matches: 6. The CDR3 sequence is 15 residues long. Germline CDR1 is SEHNR and CDR2 is FQNEAQ (reference sequence). Here the CDR3 reads CASSVTSGDHGELFF. The CDR3 DNA is TGTGCCAGCAGCGTGACTAGCGGGGATCACGGGGAGCTGTTTTTT.

The J gene is TRBJ2-7, the V gene TRBV7-9; a possible D gene is TRBD1 (6 bases). The CDR3 covers 15 residues. V lost 4 bases to trimming and J lost 1 base, with 14 bases between them. Germline CDR1 SEHNR, CDR2 FQNEAQ (reference sequence). Here the CDR3 reads CASSSTPDSSYEQYF. Here the CDR3 DNA reads TGTGCCAGCAGCTCAACCCCGGACAGTTCCTACGAGCAGTACTTC.

This rearrangement joins TRBV24-1 to TRBJ2-1; 8 nucleotides match TRBD1. The CDR3 loop spans 17 amino acids. Trimming removed 4 bases from V and 6 bases from J; junction bases left unmatched: 13. CDR1 and CDR2 from the germline V gene are KGHDR and SFDVKD. This chain's CDR3 is CATSDWKGQGARNEQFF. CDR3 DNA sequence: TGTGCCACCAGTGACTGGAAGGGGCAGGGGGCGCGCAATGAGCAGTTCTTC.

This clonotype was seen a few times. This chain connects TRBV7-2 to TRBJ2-7; the D gene is possibly TRBD1 (5 bases). Deletions cut 3 bases from V and 7 bases from J, with 13 bases between. Germline CDR1 SGHTA, CDR2 FQGNSA. The CDR3 covers 13 residues. The CDR3 bases are TGTGCCAGCAGCTTCAACAGGCTAAGGGAGCAGTACTTC. The encoded protein is CASSFNRLREQYF.

CDR3 protein: CASSDSVGGNEQFF. DNA for the CDR3: TGTGCCAGCAGTGACAGTGTGGGGGGAAATGAGCAGTTCTTC. The V call is TRBV6-1, the J call TRBJ2-1; D might be TRBD2 (6 bases). CDR3 length equals 14 residues. Germline V CDR1 and CDR2: MNHNS, SASEGT. The V and J ends lost 3 bases and 7 bases respectively, with 13 bases between them.

The genes are TRBV2 and TRBJ1-5; the D gene is possibly TRBD1 (5 bases). In germline, CDR1 is SNHLY, CDR2 FYNNEI. The CDR3 is 14 residues long. Trimming pared 6 bases from V and 7 bases from J, leaving 16 bases between. Written as DNA, the CDR3 is TGTGCCAGCAGGGACGCACAGGATAGACAGCCCCAGCATTTT. Translating gives CASRDAQDRQPQHF.

This clonotype has only a few counts. The J gene is TRBJ2-2, the V gene TRBV5-6, with TRBD1 as a possible D gene (6 bases). The CDR3 spans 15 residues. Germline CDR1 is SGHDT and CDR2 is YYEEEE. The V gene lost 0 bases and the J gene lost 1 base, with 7 bases spanning the gap. The CDR3 DNA follows: TGTGCCAGCAGCTTGGCGGGACAGAACACCGGGGAGCTGTTTTTT. Encoded protein: CASSLAGQNTGELFF.

J is TRBJ2-1 and V is TRBV12-3 or TRBV12-4, with D perhaps matching TRBD1 (6 bases). This CDR3 is 15 amino acids long. V shed 5 bases and J shed 0 bases, with 11 bases lying between them. CDR3 sequence (DNA): TGTGCCAGCAGTCAGACAGGACTCTCCTACAATGAGCAGTTCTTC. Translating it yields CASSQTGLSYNEQFF.

The rearrangement joins TRBV20-1 to TRBJ2-1; 9 bases fit TRBD2. CDR1 and CDR2 (germline): DFQATT, SNEGSKA (reference sequence). V shed 1 base and J 4 bases; nucleotides not matched to a gene: 14. The CDR3 spans 18 residues. CDR3 sequence: CSARARLRGGARYNEQFF. In DNA, the CDR3 is TGCAGTGCTAGAGCCCGATTGCGCGGGGGGGCGCGATACAATGAGCAGTTCTTC.

The table lists this clonotype with a few counts. V is TRBV3-1 and J is TRBJ2-7; possibly TRBD1 or TRBD2 for D (5 bases each). The V gene lost 1 base and the J gene lost 7 bases, with 11 bases spanning the gap. Germline V gene lookup returns CDR1 LGHDT and CDR2 YNNKEL (reference sequence). The CDR3 covers 13 residues. DNA of the CDR3: TGTGCCAGCAGCCAAGCAGAGGGGATGGAGCAGTACTTC. Its protein product is CASSQAEGMEQYF.

In this sample, this clonotype turned up a few times. The chain has TRBV6-5 and TRBJ1-6; weak D call: TRBD1 (5 bases). The V end was cut by 6 bases, the J end by 9 bases, with 21 bases between. The V gene's germline CDR1 is MNHEY and CDR2 SVGAGI. The CDR3 loop spans 16 amino acids. The CDR3, as DNA: TGTGCCAGCAGGACGGGCCGCGTGGGGCCGCGTTCACCCCTCCACTTT. It encodes CASRTGRVGPRSPLHF.

This clonotype was observed a few times. The V gene is TRBV20-1, the J gene TRBJ2-5; maybe TRBD2 (7 bases). The germline gives CDR1 DFQATT, CDR2 SNEGSKA (reference sequence). This CDR3 is 15 amino acids long. With 6 bases removed from V and 1 base from J, the gap between germline ends came to 18 bases. The CDR3 DNA reads TGCAGTGCCCTCGAAAGGGGGGGGCTCCAAGAGACCCAGTACTTC. Amino acid sequence: CSALERGGLQETQYF.

The rearrangement joins TRBV14 to TRBJ1-1; D perhaps matches TRBD1 (6 bases). This CDR3 has 18 residues. CDR1 SGHDN and CDR2 FVKESK come from the germline V gene. V was trimmed by 0 bases and J by 0 bases, leaving 17 bases between them. Here the CDR3 DNA reads TGTGCCAGCAGCCAAGATAGATGGGCAGGGGCTTTGAACACTGAAGCTTTCTTT. It specifies CASSQDRWAGALNTEAFF.

This clonotype turned up a few times. The chain joins TRBV10-3 to TRBJ2-1; the match to TRBD1 covers 9 bases. Germline CDR1 ENHRY, CDR2 SYGVKD. Trimming took 6 bases from V and 9 from J; bases not matched to a gene: 9. The CDR3 runs to 14 residues. The CDR3 loop is CAIRRTGEYGEQFF. Written as DNA, the CDR3 is TGTGCCATCAGGCGGACAGGGGAGTACGGTGAGCAGTTCTTC.

This clonotype was seen more than once but under ten times. The CDR3 sequence: CAGGSLYNEQFF. The CDR3 DNA reads TGTGCCGGGGGGTCCCTTTACAATGAGCAGTTCTTC. The chain recombines TRBV7-2 with TRBJ2-1; D is possibly TRBD2 (6 bases). This CDR3 is 12 amino acids long. Germline lookup yields CDR1 SGHTA and CDR2 FQGNSA. Trimming cost V 11 bases and J 4 bases, with 12 bases left between them.

This sequence joins TRBV21-1 and TRBJ2-1. TRBV21-1 is described as a pseudogene. The CDR3 has 13 amino acids. The CDR3 sequence: CASSVLLGNEQFF. CDR3 in DNA: TGTGCCAGCAGCGTCCTACTGGGGAATGAGCAGTTCTTC.